The T cell receptor (beta chain) under discussion was sequenced for a study of vaccination and CD4 T cells after COVID-19. The overall study: Timing of post-vaccine sample collection was a median approximately 72 days after dose two, with a range of 14 to 241.

CDR3 length equals 14 residues. The V end was cut by 3 bases, the J end by 8 bases, with 16 bases between. Per germline, CDR1 SGHTA and CDR2 FQGNSA. The Oncomine TCR Beta short-read assay generated sequence data from the DNA of cultured CD4+ T cells. MiXCR, run by TCRdb on the PCR reads, gives a single entry per CDR3 protein. The sample lists just under 20,000 distinct CDR3 sequences, approximately 60% occurring once. Turning to this clonotype: Its antigen is not known.

The treatment is: roughly 10-day PBMC culture with coronavirus spike peptide pools or control peptides (ViraFEST assay). IL-2 at around 10 IU/ml and peptide pools at 8.5 to 10 ug/ml were added to PBMCs cultured at over 1.5 million per well. The sample consisted of CD4+ T cells from blood, cultured in vitro. The V call is TRBV7-2, the J call TRBJ1-1; D unclear. The receptor comes from a human donor who had recovered from COVID-19. For the CDR3, the DNA is TGTGCCAGCAGCTTGGAGACCGGACGGGTGGAAGCTTTCTTT. Translating gives CASSLETGRVEAFF.